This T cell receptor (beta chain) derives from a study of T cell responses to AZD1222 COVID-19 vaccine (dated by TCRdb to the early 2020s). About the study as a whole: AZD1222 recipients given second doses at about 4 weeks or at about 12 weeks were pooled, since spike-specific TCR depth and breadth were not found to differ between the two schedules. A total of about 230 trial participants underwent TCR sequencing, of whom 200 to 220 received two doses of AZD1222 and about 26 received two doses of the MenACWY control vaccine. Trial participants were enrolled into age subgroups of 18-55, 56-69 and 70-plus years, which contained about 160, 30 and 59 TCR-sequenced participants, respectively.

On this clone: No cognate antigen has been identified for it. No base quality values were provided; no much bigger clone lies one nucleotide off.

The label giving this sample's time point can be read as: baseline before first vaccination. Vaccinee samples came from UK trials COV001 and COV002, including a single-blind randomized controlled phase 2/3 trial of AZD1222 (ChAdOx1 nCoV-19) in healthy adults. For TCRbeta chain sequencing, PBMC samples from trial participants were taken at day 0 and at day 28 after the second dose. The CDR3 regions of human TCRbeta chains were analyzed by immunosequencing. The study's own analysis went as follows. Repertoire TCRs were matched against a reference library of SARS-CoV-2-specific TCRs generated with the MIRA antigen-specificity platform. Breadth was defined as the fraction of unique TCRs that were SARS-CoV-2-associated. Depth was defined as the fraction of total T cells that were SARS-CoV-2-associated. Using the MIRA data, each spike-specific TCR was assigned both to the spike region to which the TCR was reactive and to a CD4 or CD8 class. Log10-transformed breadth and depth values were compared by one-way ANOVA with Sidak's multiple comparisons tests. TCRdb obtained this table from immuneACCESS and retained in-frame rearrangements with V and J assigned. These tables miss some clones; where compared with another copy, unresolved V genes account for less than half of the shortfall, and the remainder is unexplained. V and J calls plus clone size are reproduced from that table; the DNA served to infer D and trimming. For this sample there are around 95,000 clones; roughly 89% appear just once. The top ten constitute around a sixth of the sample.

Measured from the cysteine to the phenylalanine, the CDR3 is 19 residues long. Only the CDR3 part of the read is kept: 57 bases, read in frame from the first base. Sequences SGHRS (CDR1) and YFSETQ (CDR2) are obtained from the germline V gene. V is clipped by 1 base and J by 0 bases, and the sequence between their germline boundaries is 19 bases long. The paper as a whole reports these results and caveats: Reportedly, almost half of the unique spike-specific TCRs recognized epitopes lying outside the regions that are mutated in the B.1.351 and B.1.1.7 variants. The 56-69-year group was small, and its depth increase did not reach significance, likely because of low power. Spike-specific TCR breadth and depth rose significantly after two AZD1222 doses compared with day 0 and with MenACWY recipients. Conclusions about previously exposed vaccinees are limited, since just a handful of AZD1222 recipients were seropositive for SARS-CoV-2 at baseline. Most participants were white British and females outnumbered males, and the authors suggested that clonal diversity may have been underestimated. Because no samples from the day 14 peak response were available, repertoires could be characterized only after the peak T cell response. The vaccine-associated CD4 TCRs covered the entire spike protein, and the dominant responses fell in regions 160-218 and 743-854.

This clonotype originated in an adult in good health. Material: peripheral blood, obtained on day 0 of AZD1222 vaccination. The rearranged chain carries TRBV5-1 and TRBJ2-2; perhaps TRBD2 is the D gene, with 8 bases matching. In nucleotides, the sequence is TGCGCCAGCAGCTTGAGGGGGCTTAGCGGGGACTCGAACACCGGGGAGCTGTTTTTT. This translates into CASSLRGLSGDSNTGELFF.